Listed below are T cell receptor beta chains from one sample, sequenced in a study of cytomegalovirus exposure and HLA in healthy donors. TCRdb's table, derived via immunoSEQ multiplex PCR, lists solely in-frame clones and lacks some. The data contain roughly 180,000 clones, about four fifths of them singletons. The sample taken for sequencing was PBMCs. These receptor sequences come from a female donor in good health and CMV-seronegative. Both conserved end residues are trimmed from each CDR3. D genes are given only for firm matches.

TRBV6-4 | TRBD2 | ASSEWREQNEQF
TRBV4-3 | NA | ASSQAYHLSYNEQF
TRBV7-3 | TRBD1 | ASSPRDRGFTGELF
TRBV6-6 | NA | ASSYPLNEQF
TRBV19 | NA | ASSTVGRGRNQPQH
TRBV7-9 | TRBD2 | ASSYGTSGPRDTQY
TRBV7-2 | NA | ASSVDWEQWEQF
TRBV28 | NA | ASLSGVLGYT
TRBV4-2 | NA | ASSQEGLVGTQY
TRBV6-1 | NA | ASFRASSTDTQY
TRBV27 | NA | ASSPYLGTPNYGYT
TRBV2 | NA | ASVREGNQPQH
TRBV11-3 | TRBD1 | ASSLDGQGGYEQY
TRBV5-1 | TRBD1 | ASSLAGQGNEKLF
TRBV2 | NA | ASNDKTGSDTEAF
TRBV2 | NA | ASSEVTRSNTGELF
TRBV18 | TRBD1 | ASSPPGTGGKFGNTIY
TRBV6-4 | NA | ASSEQGTGELF
TRBV6-1 | TRBD1 | ASSDWDRGLF
TRBV7-9 | NA | SSSLAGQVYGYT
TRBV5-1 | TRBD1 | ASSHRQGLAKNIQY
TRBV10-2 | TRBD2 | ASSLGLAEQY
TRBV18 | TRBD2 | ASSPRQGLTSGDYNEQF
TRBV19 | NA | ASSTTVNQPQH
TRBV5-1 | TRBD1 | ASSLFSGGGYNEQF
TRBV7-8 | NA | ASSLNRDEQY
TRBV7-9 | NA | ASSLVGGGTGELF
TRBV7-8 | NA | ASSFPGETYEQY
TRBV19 | NA | ASRAGTTGGYT
TRBV6-1 | NA | ASSEMFRVVGTGELF
TRBV5-1 | NA | ASSLIGVDTEAF